This entry concerns a single T cell receptor (beta chain). This specimen comes from a study of T cell changes during pregnancy in multiple sclerosis. Profiling relied on immunoSEQ multiplex PCR, and the TCRdb table lists in-frame clones only, not all of them. Counted here are 80,000 to 100,000 clones, 92% occurring once; the ten biggest clones make up approximately 2.6%. This CDR3 is 14 amino acids long. The V gene's germline CDR1 is MNHNY and CDR2 SVGAGI (reference sequence). V lost 6 bases, J lost 4 bases, and 15 bases lay in between. The sample in question was peripheral blood, obtained in the first trimester of pregnancy. The chain carries TRBV6-6 and TRBJ1-1; weak D call: TRBD1 (6 bases). The sequence derives from a female donor with multiple sclerosis, enrolled in a pregnancy study. CDR3 DNA: TGTGCCAGCAGAAGCGGGGGGGGCGGCACTGAAGCTTTCTTT. Residues: CASRSGGGGTEAFF.